The clone carrying this T cell receptor (beta chain) showed up just a few times. Its cognate antigen is unknown. The CDR3 is made up of 14 amino acids. CDR1 SNHLY and CDR2 FYNNEI come from the germline V gene. V dropped 5 bases and J dropped 1 base, with 9 bases sitting between them. The data belong to a study of shared clonotypes between healthy human individuals. Study-level points and caveats: On the whole, naive subsets had larger estimated richness than memory subsets had.

Assay used: immunoSEQ multiplex PCR; TCRdb lists only in-frame clones, some missing. The sample includes about 2.3 million clones, over 85% seen only once; the top ten take roughly 0.36%. The CD4+ fraction was divided into a CD45RA+ naive subset and a CD45RA-negative memory subset. V usage is TRBV2 and J usage is TRBJ1-5, with D maybe TRBD1 (6 bases). This clonotype originated in a man younger than 35 in good health. Some clones in this sample may be carry-over from other donors' samples. Material for sequencing was naive CD4+ T cells from PBMCs. The subset here: CD45RA+ positively selected. Here the CDR3 reads CASSIGGSNQPQHF. CDR3 in DNA: TGTGCCAGCAGTATAGGGGGGAGCAATCAGCCCCAGCATTTT.